This T cell receptor (beta chain) emerged from a study of memory CD4+ T cells and cytomegalovirus serostatus. Remarks on this clone: The antigen remains unidentified.

Libraries were prepared by immunoSEQ multiplex PCR; TCRdb keeps only in-frame clonotypes and omits some of them. Of about 50,000 clones listed, about 79% are singletons. The sort gate was single viable CD3+CD4+CD8-CD45RO+ cells for memory CD4+ T cells. Serum IgG to CMV pp150, pp28, p38 and p52 defined serostatus. Study-wide results and limits: The CMV-associated TCR signature appears largely within the CD4+ memory repertoire. Repertoires predicted CMV serostatus with median bootstrapped AUC of roughly 0.96. Each of 67 CMV-associated TCRbeta sequences occurred in one to five individuals.

The CDR3 is 15 residues long. Trimming left V 4 bases short and J 3 bases short, with 13 bases between. Per germline, CDR1 LNHDA and CDR2 SQIVND (reference sequence). The chain joins TRBV19 to TRBJ1-5, with TRBD1 as a possible D gene (6 bases). This TCR came from an adult in good health and CMV-seronegative. The sample consisted of memory CD4+ T cells from blood. Here the CDR3 reads CASSTRGENNQPQHF. In DNA form, the CDR3 reads TGTGCCAGTAGTACCAGGGGAGAGAACAATCAGCCCCAGCATTTT.